This T cell receptor beta chain was observed in a study of graft-versus-host responses after intestinal transplantation. Measured with immunoSEQ multiplex PCR; TCRdb has only the in-frame clones, and not every one. Found here are about 31,000 clones, about four fifths of them singletons; the top ten hold roughly 18%. Germline V gene lookup returns CDR1 SGHAT and CDR2 FQNNGV. After removal of 5 bases from V and 2 bases from J, the junction contained 10 bases not matched to a gene. The CDR3 runs to 16 residues. Concerning this clone itself: The target antigen is unknown.

The source material was unstimulated CD8+ T cells sorted from spleen or lymph node cells, sampled before intestinal transplant. The chain combines TRBV11-2 with TRBJ2-5; TRBD2 matches at 8 bases. The TCR sequence derives from a human donor who received an intestinal transplant. As DNA, the CDR3 is TGTGCCAGCAGCGTAGGGTTCACTAGCGGACAAGAGACCCAGTACTTC. Its protein is CASSVGFTSGQETQYF.